The next 32 T cell receptor beta chains were all read from a single sample in a study of molecular identifiers for immune sequencing clone quantification. TCRdb reprocessed the PCR reads with MiXCR, giving one entry per CDR3 protein. The data contain a few hundred thousand distinct CDR3 sequences, around 23% of them singletons. The specimen sequenced was naive CD8+ T cells from blood, with Jurkat cell RNA spiked in. Subset specified: FACS-sorted CD8+CD4-CCR7+CD45RA+ naive T cells. The receptor set was obtained from a human donor in good health. Some libraries in this study had Jurkat cell RNA spiked in.

To note about this clonotype: This may be a read error: a much more frequent sequence differs by one nucleotide. V and J are TRBV6-2 or TRBV6-3 and TRBJ1-1; D gene unclear. The CDR3 has 15 residues. Germline V lookup: CDR1 MNHEY, CDR2 SVGEGT. CDR3 coding DNA: TGTGCCCGCAGTTACGGGGAACAGTTGAACACTGAAGCTTTCTTT. Protein sequence: CARSYGEQLNTEAFF.

There are many counts of this clonotype. The chain is built from TRBV19 and TRBJ2-3, with TRBD1 matching 8 bases. The CDR3 is 15 residues long. The V segment lost 6 bases and the J segment 6 bases; nucleotides outside the gene matches: 11. Germline lookup yields CDR1 LNHDA and CDR2 SQIVND (reference sequence). The DNA for the CDR3 is TGTGCCAGTAGAGGGGACAGGTTTGGACCCGATACGCAGTATTTT. Protein sequence: CASRGDRFGPDTQYF.

The chain links TRBV20-1 to TRBJ1-5; 9 positions match TRBD1. The CDR3 sequence is 16 residues long. Germline CDR1 DFQATT, CDR2 SNEGSKA (reference sequence). Trimming removed 0 bases from V and 1 base from J; junction bases left unmatched: 4. The DNA for the CDR3 is TGCAGTGCTAGAGATATGGGGACAGGGAGCAATCAGCCCCAGCATTTT. It encodes CSARDMGTGSNQPQHF.

The sample holds a few counts of this clonotype. The chain is built from TRBV20-1 and TRBJ2-7; D uncertain. Trimming removed 2 bases from V and 0 bases from J, with 11 bases in between. The CDR3 runs to 14 residues. CDR1 is DFQATT and CDR2 is SNEGSKA in the germline V gene (reference sequence). The CDR3 nucleotides read TGCAGTGCTAGAATGGGCAGCCGCTCCTACGAGCAGTACTTC. The encoded protein is CSARMGSRSYEQYF.

Comments on this clonotype: Sequence at one end of the junction differs from germline and may be a read error. CDR3 sequence reads: CASSFWQHTGELFF. The CDR3 bases are TGTGCCAGCAGCTTTTGGCAGCACACCGGGGAGCTGTTTTTT. The chain recombines TRBV5-3 with TRBJ2-2, with D unclear. TRBV5-3 is identified as an open reading frame with a role that is uncertain. This CDR3 has 14 amino acids.

The table lists this clonotype with a count of one. A junction boundary mismatches the germline segment, possibly from a read error. The chain couples TRBV20-1 to TRBJ2-7, with 13 bases aligning to TRBD2. The CDR3 totals 14 residues. Looked up from germline, CDR1 is DFQATT and CDR2 is SNEGSKA (reference sequence). CDR3 loop: CGAPKLAGGREQYF. The CDR3 nucleotides are TGCGGTGCACCTAAACTAGCGGGAGGGCGTGAGCAGTACTTC.

This clonotype turned up a few times. The chain is built from TRBV2 and TRBJ1-3; unclear D gene. Trimming took 2 bases from V and 2 from J, leaving 13 bases between them. The CDR3 runs to 16 residues. CDR1 is SNHLY, CDR2 FYNNEI, per germline. The chain's CDR3 is CASSETAASTGNTIYF. CDR3 DNA sequence: TGTGCCAGCAGTGAAACGGCGGCATCCACTGGAAACACCATATATTTT.

This clonotype was observed a few times. This sequence joins TRBV29-1 and TRBJ2-7; TRBD1 aligns across 8 bases. The CDR3 runs to 16 residues. Germline V gene data show CDR1 as SQVTM and CDR2 as ANQGSEA. With V trimmed by 3 bases and J by 2 bases, 12 bases remained unmatched. CDR3 loop: CSVEARTGGTPYEQYF. The CDR3 nucleotides read TGCAGCGTTGAGGCCCGAACAGGGGGTACCCCCTACGAGCAGTACTTC.

In this sample, this clonotype turned up many times. The chain recombines TRBV11-2 with TRBJ2-5; D possibly corresponds to TRBD2 (6 bases). The V end lost 0 bases, the J end lost 0 bases, and 14 bases lay between the germline ends. Looked up from germline, CDR1 is SGHAT and CDR2 is FQNNGV. This CDR3 region has 17 residues. DNA of the CDR3: TGTGCCAGCAGCTTAGATTCGTTAGCGGACTACCAAGAGACCCAGTACTTC. It codes for CASSLDSLADYQETQYF. The full variable domain, completed using reference TRBV11-2 and TRBJ2-5, is EAGVAQSPRYKIIEKRQSVAFWCNPISGHATLYWYQQILGQGPKLLIQFQNNGVVDDSQLPKDRFSAERLKGVDSTLKIQPAKLEDSAVYLCASSLDSLADYQETQYFGPGTRLLVL.

This clonotype was seen many times. This chain connects TRBV4-1 to TRBJ2-3; D might be TRBD1 or TRBD2, each matching 6 bases. Trimming removed 0 bases at V and 3 bases at J, with 13 bases between. This CDR3 spans 16 amino acids. Germline values: CDR1 MGHRA, CDR2 YSYEKL. The CDR3 sequence is CASSQDWSGATDTQYF. The CDR3 DNA is TGCGCCAGCAGCCAAGATTGGTCGGGGGCGACAGATACGCAGTATTTT.

This clonotype was found many times. The chain recombines TRBV30 with TRBJ2-3, with 7 bases aligning to TRBD1. Germline CDR1 reads GTSNPN; CDR2 reads SVGIG (reference sequence). V lost 2 bases, J lost 0 bases, and 2 bases stayed unmatched. The CDR3 contains 14 residues. As DNA, the CDR3 is TGTGCCTGGAGTTTGGGACAGAGCACAGATACGCAGTATTTT. The encoded protein is CAWSLGQSTDTQYF.

V is TRBV11-2 and J is TRBJ2-3; 8 nucleotides line up with TRBD2. J gave up 6 bases and V 5 bases, and 10 bases lay outside the gene matches. Germline CDR1 and CDR2: SGHAT and FQNNGV. The CDR3 contains 15 residues. CDR3 protein: CASSVGAGEKDTQYF. DNA of the CDR3: TGTGCCAGCAGCGTAGGAGCGGGGGAGAAGGATACGCAGTATTTT.

J is TRBJ2-6 and V is TRBV7-9, with D perhaps matching TRBD2 (5 bases). V lost 2 bases and J lost 0, with 11 bases in between. The CDR3 spans 17 residues. Looked up from germline, CDR1 is SEHNR and CDR2 is FQNEAQ (reference sequence). The CDR3 sequence is CASSLSRGASGANVLTF. Written as DNA, the CDR3 is TGTGCCAGCAGCTTATCACGGGGAGCCTCTGGGGCCAACGTCCTGACTTTC.

This clonotype was detected ten times or more. For the CDR3, the DNA is TGCGCCAGCAGCCAAGATCTGGCGACAGCTTATGGCTACACCTTC. Translating gives CASSQDLATAYGYTF. The chain employs TRBV4-1 and TRBJ1-2; perhaps TRBD1 as D (5 bases). Germline CDR1 and CDR2: MGHRA and YSYEKL. V gave up 0 bases and J gave up 5 bases, with 13 bases separating them. The CDR3 extends over 15 amino acids.

Concerning this clonotype: A much bigger clone sits one base away, suggesting this may be a read error. V is TRBV12-3 or TRBV12-4 and J is TRBJ1-2; 7 bases are shared with TRBD1. V dropped 8 bases and J dropped 1; count of bases not matched to a gene: 10. This CDR3 is 15 amino acids long. The CDR3 here is CASGNRDSNNYGYTF. The CDR3 region has the DNA TGTGCCAGCGGTAATAGGGACAGCAATAACTATGGCTACACCTTC.

The chain carries TRBV9 and TRBJ2-1; the D call may be TRBD1 or TRBD2 (5 bases each). This CDR3 contains 15 residues. The germline gives CDR1 SGDLS, CDR2 YYNGEE. V lost 2 bases, J lost 2 bases, and 11 bases lay in between. CDR3: CASSVEGLPYNEQFF. CDR3 DNA sequence: TGTGCCAGCAGCGTTGAGGGGTTGCCCTACAATGAGCAGTTCTTC.

This clonotype was seen a handful of times. The CDR3 spells CASSMRSGELFF. DNA of the CDR3: TGTGCCAGCTCTATGAGATCCGGGGAGCTGTTTTTT. The chain employs TRBV12-3 or TRBV12-4 and TRBJ2-2; no firm D call. Between the trimmed V and J ends, which lost 8 bases and 6 bases, there was a span of 10 bases. The CDR3 has 12 residues.

This clonotype was observed a handful of times. The genes are TRBV28 and TRBJ2-1; unclear D gene. Trimming stripped 1 base from V and 5 bases from J, with 9 bases between. The CDR3 has 14 amino acids. Germline loops: CDR1 MDHEN, CDR2 SYDVKM. DNA for the CDR3: TGTGCCAGCAGTTTATCCCGTTGGGACAATGAGCAGTTCTTC. Translated, it gives CASSLSRWDNEQFF. The complete variable domain, with remaining parts taken from reference TRBV28 and TRBJ2-1, reads DVKVTQSSRYLVKRTGEKVFLECVQDMDHENMFWYRQDPGLGLRLIYFSYDVKMKEKGDIPEGYSVSREKKERFSLILESASTNQTSMYLCASSLSRWDNEQFFGPGTRLTVL.

This clonotype showed up just a few times. This rearrangement joins TRBV5-5 to TRBJ2-7, with D perhaps TRBD2 (6 bases). In germline, CDR1 is SGHKS, CDR2 YYEKEE (reference sequence). V was cut by 1 base and J by 13 bases, with 21 bases left in between. CDR3 length: 14 amino acids. CDR3 sequence: CASSLSYDLDGGYF. CDR3 sequence (DNA): TGTGCCAGCAGCTTGTCCTACGACCTGGACGGGGGATACTTC.

The chain has TRBV24-1 and TRBJ2-1; D gene uncertain. This CDR3 spans 14 amino acids. Trimming stripped 4 bases from V and 2 bases from J, with 8 bases between. CDR1 and CDR2 (germline): KGHDR, SFDVKD. CDR3 in DNA: TGTGCCACCAGTGAGCCCACCACCTACAATGAGCAGTTCTTC. Translating it yields CATSEPTTYNEQFF.

The gene calls are TRBV29-1 and TRBJ2-1; TRBD2 agrees at 7 bases. Germline lookup yields CDR1 SQVTM and CDR2 ANQGSEA. The CDR3 covers 11 residues. The V gene end was trimmed by 1 base and the J gene end by 12 bases; junction bases not matched to a gene: 3. The CDR3 coding sequence is TGCAGCGTTGAAGGCGGCGGGGGGCAGTTCTTC. It encodes CSVEGGGGQFF.

This clonotype was detected many times. This chain links TRBV9 with TRBJ2-1, with unresolved D. Trimming cost V 0 bases and J 5 bases, with 3 bases left between them. The CDR3 loop spans 12 amino acids. The germline V gene encodes CDR1 SGDLS and CDR2 YYNGEE. Here the CDR3 reads CASSVDNNEQFF. The CDR3 DNA reads TGTGCCAGCAGCGTAGATAACAATGAGCAGTTCTTC. Complete variable domain (other parts from reference TRBV9 and TRBJ2-1): DSGVTQTPKHLITATGQRVTLRCSPRSGDLSVYWYQQSLDQGLQFLIQYYNGEERAKGNILERFSAQQFPDLHSELNLSSLELGDSALYFCASSVDNNEQFFGPGTRLTVL.

V usage is TRBV2 and J usage is TRBJ2-7; TRBD1 matches at 7 bases. Germline trimming cut 7 bases from V and 0 bases from J; bases unmatched to any gene: 6. Germline V gives CDR1 SNHLY, CDR2 FYNNEI. CDR3 length: 14 amino acids. CDR3 bases: TGTGCCAGCACCGAATGGGACAGCTCCTACGAGCAGTACTTC. Protein sequence: CASTEWDSSYEQYF.

This clonotype was seen more than once but under ten times. V gene TRBV12-3 or TRBV12-4 combines with J gene TRBJ2-3; D remains unclear. V shed 1 base and J shed 8 bases, with 10 bases lying between them. The CDR3 consists of 13 residues. The DNA for the CDR3 is TGTGCCAGCAGTTTAGTAACTGCGATTACGCAGTATTTT. Its protein product is CASSLVTAITQYF.

V is TRBV30 and J is TRBJ2-1; possibly TRBD1 or TRBD2 for D (5 bases each). The V and J ends lost 8 bases and 8 bases respectively, with 16 bases between them. The CDR3 is 12 residues long. CDR1 is GTSNPN and CDR2 is SVGIG in the germline V gene (reference sequence). Written as DNA, the CDR3 is TGTGCCCTGGGACCGTCTACCCATGAGCAGTTCTTC. Encoded protein: CALGPSTHEQFF.

The chain has TRBV9 and TRBJ1-1; D unresolved. The CDR3 runs 14 residues. CDR1 SGDLS and CDR2 YYNGEE come from the germline V gene. Trimming pared 7 bases from V and 10 bases from J, leaving 23 bases between. As DNA, the CDR3 is TGTGCCAGCCGCGCCGCCGGTTCGCCCGCTGCAGCTTTCTTT. This sequence encodes CASRAAGSPAAAFF.

The rearrangement uses TRBV29-1 and TRBJ2-5, with TRBD1 matching over 7 bases. This CDR3 has 14 residues. V shed 4 bases, J shed 9 bases, and the junction held 14 bases outside the gene matches. Per the germline V gene, CDR1 is SQVTM and CDR2 is ANQGSEA. CDR3 protein: CSVAGTVSQAPQYF. In DNA, the CDR3 is TGCAGCGTTGCCGGGACAGTGTCCCAAGCGCCCCAGTACTTC.

With respect to this clonotype: Germline and junction disagree at one end, which may indicate a read error. The chain is built from TRBV4-1 and TRBJ1-5; possibly TRBD1 for D (5 bases). Germline V gene data show CDR1 as MGHRA and CDR2 as YSYEKL. The CDR3 covers 16 residues. The CDR3 protein is CASGQEAWGEDQPQHF. CDR3 bases: TGCGCCAGCGGCCAGGAGGCTTGGGGGGAGGATCAGCCCCAGCATTTT.

The genes are TRBV14 and TRBJ1-6; 10 bases agree with TRBD1. The germline V gene has CDR1 SGHDN and CDR2 FVKESK. J was trimmed by 6 bases and V by 6 bases; bases with no gene match: 8. The CDR3 extends over 16 amino acids. CDR3 nucleotides: TGTGCCAGCAGAAAGACAGGGGGCCAGAGTAATTCACCCCTCCACTTT. Its protein product is CASRKTGGQSNSPLHF.

There are many counts of this clonotype. The V and J genes are TRBV25-1 and TRBJ2-1; D not certain. The CDR3 loop spans 12 amino acids. The V gene lost 2 bases and the J gene lost 5 bases, with 4 bases spanning the gap. The germline gives CDR1 MGHDK, CDR2 SYGVNS. The CDR3 sequence is CASSEPDNEQFF. CDR3 coding DNA: TGTGCCAGCAGTGAACCTGACAATGAGCAGTTCTTC.

This clonotype was counted only a few times. The CDR3, as DNA: TGCAGTGCTAGAGGTGGTTCCCCTGAGACCCAGTACTTC. Translation gives CSARGGSPETQYF. This rearrangement joins TRBV20-1 to TRBJ2-5; D ambiguous. The CDR3 spans 13 residues. The V end was cut by 1 base, the J end by 5 bases, with 11 bases between. Germline V CDR1 and CDR2: DFQATT, SNEGSKA (reference sequence).

This clonotype showed up just a few times. The V and J genes are TRBV27 and TRBJ1-2, with TRBD1 identical over 8 bases. The V segment lost 6 bases and the J segment 3 bases; nucleotides outside the gene matches: 15. The CDR3 covers 17 residues. In germline, CDR1 is MNHEY, CDR2 SMNVEV (reference sequence). The CDR3 protein is CASRPGQGFSPYYGYTF. Here the CDR3 DNA reads TGTGCCAGCAGGCCCGGACAGGGTTTCTCACCTTACTATGGCTACACCTTC.